This TCR beta chain was sequenced during a study of OX40 agonist ivuxolimab in advanced cancers. This CDR3 is built from 15 residues. Trimming pared 4 bases from V and 7 bases from J, leaving 17 bases between. The germline CDR1 and CDR2 sequences are LGHNA and YSLEER. Here immunoSEQ multiplex PCR was the method, and the copy in TCRdb shows in-frame clones only, minus some. The sample yields around 99,000 clones, approximately 89% seen once. Sequencing was performed on CD4+ or CD8+ T cells sorted from blood, taken in a trial of the OX40 agonist ivuxolimab. The TCR originated in an adult with an advanced solid tumor such as melanoma, head and neck, liver or kidney cancer. This rearrangement joins TRBV4-3 to TRBJ2-1, with D perhaps matching TRBD2 (5 bases). The CDR3, as DNA: TGCGCCAGCAGCCCAAACTTCGGGATAGTAAATGAGCAGTTCTTC. It is translated as CASSPNFGIVNEQFF.